This T cell receptor beta chain was recorded in a study of CD8 T cells in ankylosing spondylitis. Whole-study results and caveats: Disease-linked clones were reportedly significantly enriched in matched ankylosing spondylitis synovial fluid. Some of the motif variants had earlier been found in reactive arthritis patients' fluid and blood. Typical of ankylosing spondylitis blood, it appeared, was a TCR beta motif of several highly homologous variants.

This clonotype was counted at least ten times. The antigen is not known. The CDR3 runs to 16 residues. Germline CDR1 reads MGHRA; CDR2 reads YSYEKL. Trimming shortened V by 1 base and J by 3 bases, and 13 bases separated the two germline ends. From the 5' RACE reads, TCRdb called clonotypes with MiXCR, one entry per CDR3 protein. Of under 450,000 distinct CDR3 sequences in the sample, about a sixth were seen once. The chain couples TRBV4-1 to TRBJ1-5; D is unresolved. Sequencing was carried out using blood, either unsorted or a sorted T cell fraction (not recorded which). The clonotype originates from a male donor with ankylosing spondylitis. The CDR3 region is CASSQGPRTVNQPQHF. CDR3 sequence (DNA): TGCGCCAGCAGCCAAGGCCCCAGGACGGTCAATCAGCCCCAGCATTTT.